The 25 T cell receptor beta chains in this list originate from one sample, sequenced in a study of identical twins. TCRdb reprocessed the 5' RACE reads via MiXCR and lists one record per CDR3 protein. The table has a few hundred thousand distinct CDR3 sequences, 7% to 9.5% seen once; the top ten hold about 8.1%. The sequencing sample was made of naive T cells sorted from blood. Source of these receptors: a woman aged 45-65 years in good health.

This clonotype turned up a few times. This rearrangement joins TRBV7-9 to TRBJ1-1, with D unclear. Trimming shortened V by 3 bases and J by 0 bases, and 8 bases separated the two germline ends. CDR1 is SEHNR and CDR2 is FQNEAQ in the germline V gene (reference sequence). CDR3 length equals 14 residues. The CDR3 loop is CASSFERVNTEAFF. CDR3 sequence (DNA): TGTGCCAGCAGCTTCGAGCGGGTGAACACTGAAGCTTTCTTT. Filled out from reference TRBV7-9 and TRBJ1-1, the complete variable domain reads DTGVSQNPRHKITKRGQNVTFRCDPISEHNRLYWYRQTLGQGPEFLTYFQNEAQLEKSRLLSDRFSAERPKGSFSTLEIQRTEQGDSAMYLCASSFERVNTEAFFGQGTRLTVV.

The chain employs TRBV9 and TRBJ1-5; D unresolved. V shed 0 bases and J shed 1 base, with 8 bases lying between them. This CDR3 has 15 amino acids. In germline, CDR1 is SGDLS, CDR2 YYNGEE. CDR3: CASSVDPNSNQPQHF. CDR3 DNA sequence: TGTGCCAGCAGCGTAGATCCCAACAGCAATCAGCCCCAGCATTTT.

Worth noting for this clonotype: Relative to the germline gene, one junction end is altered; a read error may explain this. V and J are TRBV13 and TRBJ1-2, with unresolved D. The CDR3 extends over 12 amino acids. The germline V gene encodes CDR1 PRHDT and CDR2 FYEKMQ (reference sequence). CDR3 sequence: CASSLGKVGYTF. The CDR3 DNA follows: TGTGCCAGCAGCCTAGGGAAGGTAGGCTACACCTTC.

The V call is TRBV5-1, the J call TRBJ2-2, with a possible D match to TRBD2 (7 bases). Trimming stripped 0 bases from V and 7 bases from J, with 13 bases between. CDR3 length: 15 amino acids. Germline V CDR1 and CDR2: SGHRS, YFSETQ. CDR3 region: CASSLAGGAIGELFF. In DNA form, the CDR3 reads TGCGCCAGCAGCTTGGCGGGGGGCGCGATCGGGGAGCTGTTTTTT.

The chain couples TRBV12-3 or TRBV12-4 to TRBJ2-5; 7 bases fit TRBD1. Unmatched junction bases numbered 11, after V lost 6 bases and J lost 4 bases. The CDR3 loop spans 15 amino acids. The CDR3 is CASRPVQGTSETQYF. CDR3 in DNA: TGTGCCAGCAGACCCGTACAGGGGACCTCAGAGACCCAGTACTTC.

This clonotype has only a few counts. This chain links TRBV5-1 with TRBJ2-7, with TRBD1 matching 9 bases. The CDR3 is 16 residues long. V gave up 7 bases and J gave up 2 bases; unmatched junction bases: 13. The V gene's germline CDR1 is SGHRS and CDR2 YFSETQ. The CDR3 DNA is TGCGCCAGCCTAATCCCGGGGGACAGGGTACCCTACGAGCAGTACGTC. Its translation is CASLIPGDRVPYEQYV.

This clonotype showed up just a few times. The CDR3 loop reads CASSQIRTDTQYF. In nucleotides, the CDR3 is TGTGCCAGCTCACAGATTCGCACAGATACGCAGTATTTT. V gene TRBV18 combines with J gene TRBJ2-3; D ambiguous. This CDR3 has 13 residues. The germline V gene encodes CDR1 KGHSH and CDR2 LQKENI. The V gene lost 4 bases and the J gene lost 1 base, with 6 bases spanning the gap.

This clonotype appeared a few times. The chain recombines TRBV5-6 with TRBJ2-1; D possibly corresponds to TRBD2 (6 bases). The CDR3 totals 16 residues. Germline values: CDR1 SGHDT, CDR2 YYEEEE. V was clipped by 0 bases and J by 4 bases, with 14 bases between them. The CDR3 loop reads CASSLVWPSVYNEQFF. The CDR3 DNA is TGTGCCAGCAGCTTGGTGTGGCCTAGCGTTTACAATGAGCAGTTCTTC.

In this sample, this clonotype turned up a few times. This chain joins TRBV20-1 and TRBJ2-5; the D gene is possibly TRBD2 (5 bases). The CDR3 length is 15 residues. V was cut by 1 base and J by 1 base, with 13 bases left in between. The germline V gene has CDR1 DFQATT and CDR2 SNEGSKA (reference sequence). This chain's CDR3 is CSARALRAAQETQYF. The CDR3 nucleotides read TGCAGTGCTAGAGCCCTCCGAGCGGCCCAAGAGACCCAGTACTTC.

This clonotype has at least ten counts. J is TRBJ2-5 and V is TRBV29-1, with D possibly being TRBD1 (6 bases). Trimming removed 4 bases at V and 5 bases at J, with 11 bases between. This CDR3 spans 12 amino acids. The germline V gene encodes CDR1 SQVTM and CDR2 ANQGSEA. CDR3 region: CSVGGRGETQYF. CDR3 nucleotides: TGCAGCGTTGGGGGGCGCGGGGAGACCCAGTACTTC.

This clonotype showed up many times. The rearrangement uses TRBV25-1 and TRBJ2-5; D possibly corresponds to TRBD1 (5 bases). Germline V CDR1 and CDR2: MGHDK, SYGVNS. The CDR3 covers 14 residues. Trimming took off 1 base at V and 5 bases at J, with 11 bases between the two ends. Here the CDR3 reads CASSEFKGFETQYF. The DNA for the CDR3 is TGTGCCAGCAGTGAATTTAAGGGGTTTGAGACCCAGTACTTC.

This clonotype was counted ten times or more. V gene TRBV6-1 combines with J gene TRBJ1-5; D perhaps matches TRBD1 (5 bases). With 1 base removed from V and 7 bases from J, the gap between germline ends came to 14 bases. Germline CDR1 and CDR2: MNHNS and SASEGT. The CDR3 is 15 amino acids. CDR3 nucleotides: TGTGCCAGCAGTGAAGGCGGAGGGGTGGGGCAGCCCCAGCATTTT. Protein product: CASSEGGGVGQPQHF.

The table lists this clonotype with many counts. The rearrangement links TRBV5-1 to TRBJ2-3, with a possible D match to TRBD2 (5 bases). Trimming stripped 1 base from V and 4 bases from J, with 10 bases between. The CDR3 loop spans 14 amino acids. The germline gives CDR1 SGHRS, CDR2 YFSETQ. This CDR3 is CASSLYSEPDTQYF. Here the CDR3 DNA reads TGCGCCAGCAGCTTGTATAGCGAACCAGATACGCAGTATTTT.

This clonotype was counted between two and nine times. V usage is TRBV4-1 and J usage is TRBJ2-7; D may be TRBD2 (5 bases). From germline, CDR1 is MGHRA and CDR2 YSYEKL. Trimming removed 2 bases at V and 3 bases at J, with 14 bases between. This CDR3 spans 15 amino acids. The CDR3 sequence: CASSQNREWGYEQYF. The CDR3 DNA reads TGCGCCAGCAGCCAAAACCGGGAATGGGGCTACGAGCAGTACTTC.

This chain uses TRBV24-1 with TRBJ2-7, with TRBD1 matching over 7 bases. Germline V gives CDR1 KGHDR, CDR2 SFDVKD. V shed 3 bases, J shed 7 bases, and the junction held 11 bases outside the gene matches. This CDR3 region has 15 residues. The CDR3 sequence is CATSDVRQGREEQYF. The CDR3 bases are TGTGCCACCAGTGATGTTCGACAGGGACGAGAAGAGCAGTACTTC.

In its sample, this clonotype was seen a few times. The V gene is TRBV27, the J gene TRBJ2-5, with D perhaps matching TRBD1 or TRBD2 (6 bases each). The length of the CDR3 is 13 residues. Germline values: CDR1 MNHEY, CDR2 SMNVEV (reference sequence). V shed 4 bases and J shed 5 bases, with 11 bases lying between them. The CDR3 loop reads CASSYGGPETQYF. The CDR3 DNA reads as TGTGCCAGCAGTTATGGGGGGCCGGAGACCCAGTACTTC.

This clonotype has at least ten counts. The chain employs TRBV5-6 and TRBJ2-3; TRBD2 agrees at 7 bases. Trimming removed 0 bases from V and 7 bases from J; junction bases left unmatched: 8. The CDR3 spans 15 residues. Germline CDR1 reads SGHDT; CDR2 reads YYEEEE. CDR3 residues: CASSLASGLRNTQYF. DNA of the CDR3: TGTGCCAGCAGCTTGGCGTCGGGACTACGGAATACGCAGTATTTT.

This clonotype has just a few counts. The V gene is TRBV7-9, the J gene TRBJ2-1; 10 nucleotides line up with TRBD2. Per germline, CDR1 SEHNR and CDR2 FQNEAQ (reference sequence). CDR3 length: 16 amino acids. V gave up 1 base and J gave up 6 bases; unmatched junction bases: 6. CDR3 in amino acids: CASSLGPAGGANEQFF. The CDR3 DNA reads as TGTGCCAGCAGCTTAGGCCCAGCGGGAGGGGCCAATGAGCAGTTCTTC.

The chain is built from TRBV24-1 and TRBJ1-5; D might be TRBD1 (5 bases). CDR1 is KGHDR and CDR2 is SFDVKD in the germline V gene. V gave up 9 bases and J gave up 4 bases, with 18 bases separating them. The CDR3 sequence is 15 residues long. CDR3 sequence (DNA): TGTGCCACCCAGGCGGCAGGGCAAATTAATCAGCCCCAGCATTTT. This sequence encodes CATQAAGQINQPQHF.

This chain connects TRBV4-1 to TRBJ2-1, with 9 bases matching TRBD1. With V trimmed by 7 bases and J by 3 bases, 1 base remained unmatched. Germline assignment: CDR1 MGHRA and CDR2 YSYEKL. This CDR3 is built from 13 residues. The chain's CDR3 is CASKGQGYNEQFF. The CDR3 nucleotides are TGCGCCAGCAAGGGACAGGGCTACAATGAGCAGTTCTTC.

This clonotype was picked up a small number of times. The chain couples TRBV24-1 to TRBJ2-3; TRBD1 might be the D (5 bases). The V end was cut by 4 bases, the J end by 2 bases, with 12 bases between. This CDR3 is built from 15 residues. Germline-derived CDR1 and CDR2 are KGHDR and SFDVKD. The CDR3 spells CATSDRTSFTDTQYF. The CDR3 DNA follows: TGTGCCACCAGTGACCGGACATCTTTCACAGATACGCAGTATTTT.

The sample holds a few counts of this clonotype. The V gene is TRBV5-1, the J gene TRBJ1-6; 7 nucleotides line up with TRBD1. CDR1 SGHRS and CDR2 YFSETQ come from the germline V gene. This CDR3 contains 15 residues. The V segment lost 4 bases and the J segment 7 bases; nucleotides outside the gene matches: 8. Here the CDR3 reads CASSPPGQQNSPLHF. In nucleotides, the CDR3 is TGCGCCAGCAGCCCTCCGGGACAGCAAAATTCACCCCTCCACTTT.

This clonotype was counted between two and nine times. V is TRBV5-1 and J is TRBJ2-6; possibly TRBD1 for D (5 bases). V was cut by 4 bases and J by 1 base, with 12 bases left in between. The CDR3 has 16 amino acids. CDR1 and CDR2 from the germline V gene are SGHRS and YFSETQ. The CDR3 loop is CASSAWSGSGANVLTF. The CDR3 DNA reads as TGCGCCAGCAGCGCCTGGTCAGGGTCTGGGGCCAACGTCCTGACTTTC.

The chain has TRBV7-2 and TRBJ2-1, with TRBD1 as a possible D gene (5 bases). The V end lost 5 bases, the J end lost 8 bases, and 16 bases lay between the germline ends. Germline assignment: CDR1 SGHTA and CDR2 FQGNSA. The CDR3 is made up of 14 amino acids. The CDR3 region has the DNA TGTGCCAGCAGCGACGGCGATTGGGGCGATGAGCAGTTCTTC. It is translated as CASSDGDWGDEQFF. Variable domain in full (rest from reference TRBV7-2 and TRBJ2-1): GAGVSQSPSNKVTEKGKDVELRCDPISGHTALYWYRQSLGQGLEFLIYFQGNSAPDKSGLPSDRFSAERTGGSVSTLTIQRTQQEDSAVYLCASSDGDWGDEQFFGPGTRLTVL.

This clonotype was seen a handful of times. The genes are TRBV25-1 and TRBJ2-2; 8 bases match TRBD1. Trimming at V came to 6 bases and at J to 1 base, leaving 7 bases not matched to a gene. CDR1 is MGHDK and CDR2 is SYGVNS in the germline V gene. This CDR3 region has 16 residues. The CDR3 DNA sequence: TGTGCCAGCAGACAGCCCGGGACAGGGAACACCGGGGAGCTGTTTTTT. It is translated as CASRQPGTGNTGELFF.